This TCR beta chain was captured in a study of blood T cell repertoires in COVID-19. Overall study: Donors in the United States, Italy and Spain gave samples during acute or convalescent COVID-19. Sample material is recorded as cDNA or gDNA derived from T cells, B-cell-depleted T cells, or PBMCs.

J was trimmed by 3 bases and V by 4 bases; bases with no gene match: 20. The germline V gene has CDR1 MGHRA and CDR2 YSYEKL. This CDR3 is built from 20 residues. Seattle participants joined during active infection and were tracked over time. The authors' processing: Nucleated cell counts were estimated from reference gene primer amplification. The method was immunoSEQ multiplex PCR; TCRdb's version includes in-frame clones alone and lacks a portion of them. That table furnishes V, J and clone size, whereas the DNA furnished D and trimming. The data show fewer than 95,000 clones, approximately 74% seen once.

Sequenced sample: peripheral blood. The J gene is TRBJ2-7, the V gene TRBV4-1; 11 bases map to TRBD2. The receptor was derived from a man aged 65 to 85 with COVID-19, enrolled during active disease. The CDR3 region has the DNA TGCGCCAGCAGCCGAAAGATGGGACTAGCGGAGGGGGGGATTTTCTACGAGCAGTACTTC. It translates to CASSRKMGLAEGGIFYEQYF.